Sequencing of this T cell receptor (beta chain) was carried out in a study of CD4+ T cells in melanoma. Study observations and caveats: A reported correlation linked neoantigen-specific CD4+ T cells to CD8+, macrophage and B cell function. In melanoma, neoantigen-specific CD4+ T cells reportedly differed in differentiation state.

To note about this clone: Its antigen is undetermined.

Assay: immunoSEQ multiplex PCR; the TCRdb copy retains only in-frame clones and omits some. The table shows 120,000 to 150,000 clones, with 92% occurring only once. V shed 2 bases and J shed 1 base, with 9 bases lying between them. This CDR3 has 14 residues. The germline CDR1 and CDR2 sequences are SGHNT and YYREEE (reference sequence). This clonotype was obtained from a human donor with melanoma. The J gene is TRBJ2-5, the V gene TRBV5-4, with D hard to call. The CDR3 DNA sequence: TGTGCCAGCAGCTTAACACAAACCCAAGAGACCCAGTACTTC. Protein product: CASSLTQTQETQYF.